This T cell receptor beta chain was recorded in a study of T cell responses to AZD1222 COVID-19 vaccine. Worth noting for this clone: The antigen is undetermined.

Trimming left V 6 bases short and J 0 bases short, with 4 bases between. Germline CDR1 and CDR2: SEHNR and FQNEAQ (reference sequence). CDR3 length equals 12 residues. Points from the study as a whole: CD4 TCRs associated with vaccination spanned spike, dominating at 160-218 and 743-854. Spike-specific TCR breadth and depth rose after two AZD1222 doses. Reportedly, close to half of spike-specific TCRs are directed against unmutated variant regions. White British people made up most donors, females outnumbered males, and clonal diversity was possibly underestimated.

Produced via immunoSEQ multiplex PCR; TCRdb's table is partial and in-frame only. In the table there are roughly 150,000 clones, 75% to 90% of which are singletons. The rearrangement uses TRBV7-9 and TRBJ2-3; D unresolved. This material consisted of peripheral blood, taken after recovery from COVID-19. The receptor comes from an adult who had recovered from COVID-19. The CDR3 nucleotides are TGTGCCAGCAGGGCCAGCACAGATACGCAGTATTTT. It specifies CASRASTDTQYF.